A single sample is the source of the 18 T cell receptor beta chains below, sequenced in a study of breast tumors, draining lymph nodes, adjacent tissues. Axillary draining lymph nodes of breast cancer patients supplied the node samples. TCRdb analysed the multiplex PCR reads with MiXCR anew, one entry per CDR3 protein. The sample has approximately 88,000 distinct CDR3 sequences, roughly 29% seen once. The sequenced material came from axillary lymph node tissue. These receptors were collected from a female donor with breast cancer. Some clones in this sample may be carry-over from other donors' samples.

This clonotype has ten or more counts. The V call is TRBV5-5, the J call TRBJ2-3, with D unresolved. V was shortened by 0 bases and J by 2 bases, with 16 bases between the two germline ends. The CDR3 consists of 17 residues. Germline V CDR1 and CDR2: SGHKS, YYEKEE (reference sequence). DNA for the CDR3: TGTGCCAGCAGCTTGGAGTTGTCAGGACCCTTCACAGATACGCAGTATTTT. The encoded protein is CASSLELSGPFTDTQYF.

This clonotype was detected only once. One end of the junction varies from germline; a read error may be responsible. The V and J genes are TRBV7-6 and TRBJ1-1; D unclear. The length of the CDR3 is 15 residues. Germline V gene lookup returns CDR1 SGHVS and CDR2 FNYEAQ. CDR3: CASSPMREMNTGAFF. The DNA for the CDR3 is TGTGCCAGCAGCCCCATGAGGGAAATGAACACTGGAGCTTTCTTT.

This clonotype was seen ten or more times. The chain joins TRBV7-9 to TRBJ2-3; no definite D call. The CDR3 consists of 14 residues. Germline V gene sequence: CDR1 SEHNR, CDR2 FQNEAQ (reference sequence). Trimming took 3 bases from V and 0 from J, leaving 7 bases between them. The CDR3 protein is CASSLGKSTDTQYF. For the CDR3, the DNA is TGTGCCAGCAGCTTGGGTAAAAGCACAGATACGCAGTATTTT.

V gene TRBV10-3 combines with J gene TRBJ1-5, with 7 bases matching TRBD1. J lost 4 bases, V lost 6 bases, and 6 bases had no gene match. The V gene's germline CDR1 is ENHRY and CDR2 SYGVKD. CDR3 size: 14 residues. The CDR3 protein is CAISQDRANQPQHF. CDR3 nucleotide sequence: TGTGCCATCAGCCAAGACAGGGCGAATCAGCCCCAGCATTTT.

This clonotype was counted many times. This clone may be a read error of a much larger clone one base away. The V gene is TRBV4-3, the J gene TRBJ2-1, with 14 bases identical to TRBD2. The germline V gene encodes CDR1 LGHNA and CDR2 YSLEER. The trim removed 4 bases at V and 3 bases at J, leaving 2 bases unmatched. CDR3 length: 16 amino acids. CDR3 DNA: TGCGCCAGCAGCCCCGGGACTAGCGGGAGCTACAATGAGCAGTTCTTC. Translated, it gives CASSPGTSGSYNEQFF.

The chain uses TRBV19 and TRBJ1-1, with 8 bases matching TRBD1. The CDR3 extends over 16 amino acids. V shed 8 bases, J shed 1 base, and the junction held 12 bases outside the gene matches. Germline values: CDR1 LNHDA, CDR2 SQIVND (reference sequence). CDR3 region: CASGRDRRGRNTEAFF. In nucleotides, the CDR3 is TGTGCCAGTGGCCGGGACAGGCGAGGTCGGAACACTGAAGCTTTCTTT.

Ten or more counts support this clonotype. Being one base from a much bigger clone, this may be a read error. This CDR3 is CSASQMIDEPFF. The CDR3 DNA sequence: TGCAGTGCAAGCCAGATGATCGATGAGCCGTTCTTC. V gene TRBV20-1 combines with J gene TRBJ2-1; the D is unclear. This CDR3 spans 12 amino acids. CDR1 is DFQATT and CDR2 is SNEGSKA in the germline V gene (reference sequence).

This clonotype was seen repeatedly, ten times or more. CDR3 sequence reads: CASSLGLGTGELFF. CDR3 nucleotide sequence: TGCGCCAGCAGCTTGGGCTTGGGGACCGGGGAGCTGTTTTTT. The chain has TRBV5-1 and TRBJ2-2; D call uncertain. Germline V gene data show CDR1 as SGHRS and CDR2 as YFSETQ. V was pared by 0 bases and J by 5 bases, with 8 bases between. This CDR3 is built from 14 residues.

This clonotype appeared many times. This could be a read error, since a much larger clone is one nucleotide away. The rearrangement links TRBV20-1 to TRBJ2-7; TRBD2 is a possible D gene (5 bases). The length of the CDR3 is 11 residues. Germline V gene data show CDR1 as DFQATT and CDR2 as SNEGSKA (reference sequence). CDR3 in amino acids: CSAREVYEQSF. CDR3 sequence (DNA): TGCAGTGCTAGGGAGGTTTACGAGCAGTCCTTC.

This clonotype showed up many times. The CDR3 bases are TGTGCCAGCAGCCCGGCGGGATCCCAGGGTGAGCAGTTCTTC. It yields the protein CASSPAGSQGEQFF. The chain combines TRBV7-6 with TRBJ2-1; the D gene is possibly TRBD2 (6 bases). The germline CDR1 and CDR2 sequences are SGHVS and FNYEAQ. The CDR3 is made up of 14 amino acids. V shed 5 bases and J shed 9 bases, with 17 bases lying between them.

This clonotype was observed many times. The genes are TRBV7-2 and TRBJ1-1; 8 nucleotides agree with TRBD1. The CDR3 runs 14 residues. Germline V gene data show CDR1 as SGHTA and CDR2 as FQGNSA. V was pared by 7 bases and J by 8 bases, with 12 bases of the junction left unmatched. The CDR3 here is CASIKYRGTGEAFF. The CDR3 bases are TGTGCCAGCATCAAATACAGGGGGACAGGCGAAGCTTTCTTT.

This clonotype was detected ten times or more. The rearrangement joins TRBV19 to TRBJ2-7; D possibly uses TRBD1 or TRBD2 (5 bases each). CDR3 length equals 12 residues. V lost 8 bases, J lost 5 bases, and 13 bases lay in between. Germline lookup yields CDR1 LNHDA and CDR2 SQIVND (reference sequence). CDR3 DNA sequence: TGTGCCAGTGGTACTCAGGGAGACGAGCAGTACTTC. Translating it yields CASGTQGDEQYF.

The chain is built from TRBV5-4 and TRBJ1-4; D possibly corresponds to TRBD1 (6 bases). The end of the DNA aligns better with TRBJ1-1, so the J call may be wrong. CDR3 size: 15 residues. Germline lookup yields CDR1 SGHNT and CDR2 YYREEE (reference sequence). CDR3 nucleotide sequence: TGTGCCAGCAGCGCAACTCCAGGGAGGGGGTCTGAAGCTTTCTTT. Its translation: CASSATPGRGSEAFF.

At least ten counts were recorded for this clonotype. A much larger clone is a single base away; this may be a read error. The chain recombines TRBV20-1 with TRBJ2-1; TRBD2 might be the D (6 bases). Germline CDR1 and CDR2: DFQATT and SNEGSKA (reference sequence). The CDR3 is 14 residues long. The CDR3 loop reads CSAIRELVYTEQFF. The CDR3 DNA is TGCAGTGCTATACGGGAGTTGGTCTACACTGAGCAGTTCTTC.

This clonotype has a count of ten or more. CDR3 amino acids: CASKSASGYEQYF. As DNA, the CDR3 is TGTGCCAGCAAATCGGCTAGCGGCTACGAGCAGTACTTC. The chain links TRBV6-2 or TRBV6-3 to TRBJ2-7; TRBD2 aligns across 7 bases. From germline, CDR1 is MNHEY and CDR2 SVGEGT. The V gene end was trimmed by 7 bases and the J gene end by 3 bases; junction bases not matched to a gene: 6. The CDR3 covers 13 residues.

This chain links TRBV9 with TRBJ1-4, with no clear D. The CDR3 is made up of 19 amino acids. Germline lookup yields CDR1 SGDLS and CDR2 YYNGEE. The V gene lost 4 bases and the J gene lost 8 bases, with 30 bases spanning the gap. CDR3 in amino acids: CASSTGSSLAPKSREKLFF. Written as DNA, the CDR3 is TGTGCCAGCAGCACGGGGTCAAGCCTAGCACCTAAGTCGAGGGAAAAACTGTTTTTT.

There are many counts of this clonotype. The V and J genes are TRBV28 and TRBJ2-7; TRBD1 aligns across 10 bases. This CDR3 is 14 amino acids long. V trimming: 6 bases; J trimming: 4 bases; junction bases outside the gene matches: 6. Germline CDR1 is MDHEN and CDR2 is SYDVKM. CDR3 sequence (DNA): TGTGCCAGCAGCCGGGACAGGGGATTTTACGAGCAGTACTTC. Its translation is CASSRDRGFYEQYF.

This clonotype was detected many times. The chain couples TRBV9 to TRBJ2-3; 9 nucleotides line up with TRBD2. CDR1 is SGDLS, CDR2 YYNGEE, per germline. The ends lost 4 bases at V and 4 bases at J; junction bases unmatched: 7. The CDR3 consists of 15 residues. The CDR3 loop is CASSPREGAADTQYF. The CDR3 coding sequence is TGTGCCAGCAGCCCGCGGGAGGGAGCGGCAGATACGCAGTATTTT.